The T cell receptor beta chain under discussion was sequenced for a study of response to subunit inactivated influenza vaccine. General observations from the study: With each seasonal influenza vaccination, the authors suggested, few new T cells are recruited.

Points on this clonotype: The target antigen is unknown.

In TCRdb, the RT-PCR reads were re-called with MiXCR into one record per CDR3 protein. This table holds around 190,000 distinct CDR3 sequences, approximately 14% found once. CDR1 is MDHEN, CDR2 SYDVKM, per germline. The ends lost 6 bases at V and 6 bases at J; junction bases unmatched: 15. The CDR3 sequence is 16 residues long. The chain is built from TRBV28 and TRBJ2-7, with 9 nucleotides matching TRBD1. This sequence originates from a man between 45 and 60 years old who received an inactivated influenza vaccine. The input for sequencing was CD8+ T cells sorted from PBMCs, taken about 5 days after vaccination. The CDR3: CASSLIDRGAPGEQYF. The CDR3 nucleotides are TGTGCCAGCAGCCTTATAGACAGGGGGGCGCCCGGCGAGCAGTACTTC.